This T cell receptor (beta chain) appears in the sequencing data of a study of blood T cell repertoires in COVID-19. Study as a whole: In each case, the material was cDNA or gDNA derived from T cells, B-cell-depleted T cells, or PBMCs.

Measured with immunoSEQ multiplex PCR; TCRdb has only the in-frame clones, and not every one. The repertoire holds about 170,000 clones, with roughly 89% as singletons. Germline CDR1 is SGHRS and CDR2 is YFSETQ. The CDR3 sequence is 11 residues long. V dropped 3 bases and J dropped 3 bases, with 4 bases sitting between them. The chain employs TRBV5-1 and TRBJ2-7; the D is unclear. The sample comprised peripheral blood. The TCR comes from a man aged 18 to 30 with active or convalescent COVID-19. The CDR3 sequence is CASSSNYEQYF. In nucleotides, the CDR3 is TGCGCCAGCAGCTCCAACTACGAGCAGTACTTC.